The 29 T cell receptor beta chains in this list originate from one sample, sequenced in a study of beta chain features in type 1 diabetes. Study-wide points: A moderate, significant TCRB CDR3 shortening appeared in type 1 diabetes across four CD4+ subsets.

cDNA synthesis used the whole RNA isolate, giving expressed TCRB sequences. The data were produced by immunoSEQ multiplex PCR, yet TCRdb's version contains in-frame clones alone and is incomplete. The sample has 150,000 to 200,000 clones; around 8.3% are singletons. These TCRs' antigens remain unknown. The source material was central memory CD4+ T cells from blood. The source is a woman aged 18-29 years with type 1 diabetes.

V is TRBV30 and J is TRBJ2-7; the match to TRBD1 covers 9 bases. The germline V gene encodes CDR1 GTSNPN and CDR2 SVGIG (reference sequence). Trimming cost V 3 bases and J 5 bases; bases outside gene matches: 11. The CDR3 loop spans 15 amino acids. The CDR3 sequence: CAWRTPGQGRHEQYF. The CDR3 bases are TGTGCCTGGAGGACACCGGGACAGGGAAGGCACGAGCAGTACTTC.

The V gene is TRBV6-5, the J gene TRBJ2-7, with D tentatively TRBD2 (6 bases). Trimming pared 10 bases from V and 6 bases from J, leaving 19 bases between. CDR3 length: 13 residues. Germline V gene sequence: CDR1 MNHEY, CDR2 SVGAGI. The CDR3 DNA sequence: TGTGCCACCCTGGGGGGTAGCGGAAGCGAGCAGTACTTC. It is translated as CATLGGSGSEQYF.

The J gene is TRBJ2-2, the V gene TRBV5-1; D may be TRBD1 (5 bases). Per the germline V gene, CDR1 is SGHRS and CDR2 is YFSETQ. V was cut by 1 base and J by 6 bases, with 13 bases left in between. The CDR3 spans 15 residues. The CDR3 sequence: CASSLYAGQAGELFF. In nucleotides, the CDR3 is TGCGCCAGCAGCTTGTACGCAGGGCAAGCCGGGGAGCTGTTTTTT.

The chain joins TRBV11-3 to TRBJ2-1; 10 nucleotides agree with TRBD2. Looked up from germline, CDR1 is SGHNT and CDR2 is YENEEA. V dropped 4 bases and J dropped 6; count of bases not matched to a gene: 3. This CDR3 comprises 14 residues. DNA for the CDR3: TGTGCCAGCAGCTGGGCTAGCGGGAGCAATGAGCAGTTCTTC. This codes for CASSWASGSNEQFF.

The rearrangement uses TRBV5-1 and TRBJ2-1, with a tentative D call TRBD2 (5 bases). The CDR3 runs 13 residues. Trimming stripped 4 bases from V and 11 bases from J, with 16 bases between. Per germline, CDR1 SGHRS and CDR2 YFSETQ. The CDR3 coding sequence is TGCGCCAGCAGCGCCGACGGAGGCCCGCAGCAGTTCTTC. This encodes CASSADGGPQQFF.

This chain connects TRBV20-1 to TRBJ1-1; no definite D call. V lost 6 bases and J lost 5, with 10 bases in between. The CDR3 covers 11 residues. Germline CDR1 and CDR2: DFQATT and SNEGSKA (reference sequence). The CDR3 is CSALRETEAFF. CDR3 coding DNA: TGCAGTGCGTTGAGGGAGACTGAAGCTTTCTTT.

At least ten counts were recorded for this clone. The chain combines TRBV30 with TRBJ2-6; a possible D gene is TRBD1 (5 bases). Germline values: CDR1 GTSNPN, CDR2 SVGIG (reference sequence). CDR3 length equals 16 residues. V shed 1 base and J shed 0 bases, with 10 bases lying between them. The CDR3 DNA follows: TGTGCCTGGAGTGGACAGCTGATCTCTGGGGCCAACGTCCTGACTTTC. As protein: CAWSGQLISGANVLTF.

This clone appeared a few times. This sequence joins TRBV5-1 and TRBJ1-2, with TRBD1 matching 8 bases. CDR1 is SGHRS and CDR2 is YFSETQ in the germline V gene. The CDR3 has 15 residues. J was trimmed by 4 bases and V by 3 bases; bases with no gene match: 8. CDR3 sequence (DNA): TGCGCCAGCAGCTGGACCGGACAGGGAGGCTATGGCTACACCTTC. It encodes CASSWTGQGGYGYTF.

The rearrangement links TRBV11-2 to TRBJ1-4; no reliable D call. The CDR3 sequence is 15 residues long. Germline CDR1 reads SGHAT; CDR2 reads FQNNGV. V was pared by 3 bases and J by 4 bases, with 12 bases between. CDR3 sequence: CASSLRSGGNEKLFF. The DNA for the CDR3 is TGTGCCAGCAGCTTGAGATCGGGAGGTAATGAAAAACTGTTTTTT.

With regard to this clone: Germline is not matched at one junction end, which may reflect a read error. The chain is built from TRBV30 and TRBJ1-1; TRBD1 might be the D (6 bases). Germline CDR1 and CDR2: GTSNPN and SVGIG (reference sequence). The CDR3 is 13 amino acids. The CDR3 DNA reads TGTGCCTGGAGGACAGGAGTAAACAGTGAAGCTTTCTTT. This translates into CAWRTGVNSEAFF.

This clone has more than one count but fewer than ten. The chain couples TRBV7-9 to TRBJ1-1; D gene uncertain. Trimming stripped 3 bases from V and 0 bases from J, with 5 bases between. The germline gives CDR1 SEHNR, CDR2 FQNEAQ (reference sequence). The CDR3 sequence is 13 residues long. The CDR3 DNA sequence: TGTGCCAGCAGCTTGCGCATGAACACTGAAGCTTTCTTT. This gives the protein CASSLRMNTEAFF.

This clone was detected only a few times. Distinct nucleotide sequences in the sample also encode this CDR3. This chain joins TRBV7-3 and TRBJ2-2; weak D call: TRBD1 (6 bases). V lost 5 bases, J lost 4 bases, and 11 bases lay in between. There are 14 residues in the CDR3. CDR1 is SGHTA and CDR2 is FQGTGA in the germline V gene. CDR3 DNA sequence: TGTGCCAGCAGCCTCACAGGGACCACCGGGGAGCTGTTTTTT. Protein: CASSLTGTTGELFF.

This clone turned up a few times. This sequence joins TRBV7-8 and TRBJ2-1; 12 bases line up with TRBD2. J was trimmed by 2 bases and V by 5 bases; bases with no gene match: 4. Germline values: CDR1 SGHVS, CDR2 FQNEAQ. The CDR3 contains 16 residues. CDR3: CASSPGLAGPYNEQFF. The CDR3 DNA sequence: TGTGCCAGCAGCCCGGGACTAGCGGGCCCCTACAATGAGCAGTTCTTC.

This clone came up a few times. This chain joins TRBV5-4 and TRBJ2-3; D gene ambiguous. Per germline, CDR1 SGHNT and CDR2 YYREEE (reference sequence). The V and J ends lost 1 base and 4 bases respectively, with 13 bases between them. This CDR3 region has 15 residues. The CDR3 protein is CASSLIQRGADTQYF. The CDR3 DNA is TGTGCCAGCAGCTTGATTCAGCGTGGCGCAGATACGCAGTATTTT. Supplemented by reference TRBV5-4 and TRBJ2-3, the full variable domain reads ETGVTQSPTHLIKTRGQQVTLRCSSQSGHNTVSWYQQALGQGPQFIFQYYREEENGRGNFPPRFSGLQFPNYSSELNVNALELDDSALYLCASSLIQRGADTQYFGPGTRLTVL.

A few counts support this clone. The CDR3 coding sequence is TGTGCCACTTCGGACAGGGGGAAGGCTGGGGCCAACGTCCTGACTTTC. Its translation: CATSDRGKAGANVLTF. This chain joins TRBV21-1 and TRBJ2-6; TRBD1 is the table's D call and was not checked against the DNA. TRBV21-1 is assigned pseudogene status. The CDR3 has 16 amino acids.

The genes are TRBV28 and TRBJ2-5, with 7 bases matching TRBD2. The germline gives CDR1 MDHEN, CDR2 SYDVKM. J was trimmed by 4 bases and V by 7 bases; bases with no gene match: 6. CDR3 size: 13 residues. CDR3 residues: CASMGIAGETQYF. The CDR3 bases are TGTGCCAGCATGGGAATAGCGGGAGAGACCCAGTACTTC.

This clone was counted only a few times. V gene TRBV9 combines with J gene TRBJ1-2; D not certain. CDR3 length: 14 amino acids. V was cut by 0 bases and J by 0 bases, with 6 bases left in between. Germline assignment: CDR1 SGDLS and CDR2 YYNGEE. The CDR3 region is CASSVDQANYGYTF. CDR3 DNA sequence: TGTGCCAGCAGCGTAGATCAGGCTAACTATGGCTACACCTTC.

The V gene is TRBV28, the J gene TRBJ2-2; the D gene is possibly TRBD1 (6 bases). V lost 4 bases and J lost 3, with 12 bases in between. The V gene's germline CDR1 is MDHEN and CDR2 SYDVKM. The CDR3 is 15 amino acids. CDR3 sequence (DNA): TGTGCCAGCAGTTCTGGGGGCCTATACACCGGGGAGCTGTTTTTT. Protein: CASSSGGLYTGELFF.

The V gene is TRBV18, the J gene TRBJ2-7, with 9 nucleotides matching TRBD1. Germline V gene lookup returns CDR1 KGHSH and CDR2 LQKENI. The CDR3 totals 15 residues. The V gene end was trimmed by 5 bases and the J gene end by 4 bases; junction bases not matched to a gene: 9. CDR3 DNA sequence: TGTGCCAGCTCAAAGCTTGGGACAGGGCATTACGAGCAGTACTTC. This sequence encodes CASSKLGTGHYEQYF.

Concerning this clone: Within the sample, other DNA sequences also encode this same CDR3. This chain uses TRBV7-2 with TRBJ1-1; D ambiguous. Germline loops: CDR1 SGHTA, CDR2 FQGNSA. This CDR3 is built from 12 residues. Trimming took off 2 bases at V and 5 bases at J, with 6 bases between the two ends. CDR3 in amino acids: CASSLRGTEAFF. CDR3 DNA: TGTGCCAGCAGCTTACGGGGTACTGAAGCTTTCTTT.

In its sample, this clone was seen a few times. This CDR3 is CASSVSRDSNTGELFF. The CDR3 DNA reads as TGTGCCAGCAGCGTAAGCCGGGACAGTAACACCGGGGAGCTGTTTTTT. The genes are TRBV7-3 and TRBJ2-2, with TRBD1 matching 7 bases. Trimming cost V 5 bases and J 2 bases; bases outside gene matches: 8. This CDR3 comprises 16 residues. CDR1 and CDR2 from the germline V gene are SGHTA and FQGTGA.

This clone was counted only a few times. One junction end disagrees with the germline gene, perhaps due to a read error. The CDR3 here is CASSPQTSGNPKNIQYF. The CDR3 DNA follows: TGTGCCAGCAGTCCCCAGACTAGCGGGAACCCCAAAAACATTCAGTACTTC. This chain uses TRBV10-3 with TRBJ2-4, with TRBD2 matching over 11 bases. Germline V gives CDR1 ENHRY, CDR2 SYGVKD. The CDR3 is 17 residues long.

This chain connects TRBV4-3 to TRBJ2-3, with D unclear. The germline V gene encodes CDR1 LGHNA and CDR2 YSLEER. The CDR3 length is 17 residues. The ends were cut back, 2 bases at V and 0 bases at J, with 15 bases in the middle. CDR3 sequence: CASSQNDILGSTDTQYF. In nucleotides, the CDR3 is TGCGCCAGCAGCCAAAATGATATTTTGGGCAGCACAGATACGCAGTATTTT.

The chain's CDR3 is CASGTSGPYEQYF. The CDR3 DNA reads TGTGCCAGCGGGACTAGCGGCCCCTACGAGCAGTACTTC. The chain is built from TRBV6-6 and TRBJ2-7; 11 bases align to TRBD2. Germline V gene sequence: CDR1 MNHNY, CDR2 SVGAGI (reference sequence). The CDR3 is 13 residues long. The trim removed 8 bases at V and 2 bases at J, leaving 2 bases unmatched.

The chain uses TRBV7-2 and TRBJ1-2, with a weak D call TRBD1 (6 bases). CDR3 length: 15 residues. Trimming took 4 bases from V and 2 from J, leaving 14 bases between them. The V gene's germline CDR1 is SGHTA and CDR2 FQGNSA. The CDR3 loop reads CASSSRTGGNYGYTF. Written as DNA, the CDR3 is TGTGCCAGCAGCTCGAGGACGGGGGGCAACTATGGCTACACCTTC. Drawing the rest from reference TRBV7-2 and TRBJ1-2, the complete variable domain is GAGVSQSPSNKVTEKGKDVELRCDPISGHTALYWYRQSLGQGLEFLIYFQGNSAPDKSGLPSDRFSAERTGGSVSTLTIQRTQQEDSAVYLCASSSRTGGNYGYTFGSGTRLTVV.

The gene calls are TRBV5-6 and TRBJ2-2; possibly TRBD1 for D (6 bases). The CDR3 runs to 15 residues. The germline V gene encodes CDR1 SGHDT and CDR2 YYEEEE. Trimming shortened V by 5 bases and J by 1 base, and 12 bases separated the two germline ends. CDR3 loop: CASRLTRGNTGELFF. The CDR3 region has the DNA TGTGCCAGCAGGCTTACCAGGGGGAACACCGGGGAGCTGTTTTTT.

The V call is TRBV5-6, the J call TRBJ1-4; D not resolved. The ends were cut back, 6 bases at V and 8 bases at J, with 23 bases in the middle. This CDR3 is built from 16 residues. CDR1 SGHDT and CDR2 YYEEEE come from the germline V gene. CDR3 bases: TGTGCCAGCACCGCCATCTTGGGCGGGTTGGAGGAAAAACTGTTTTTT. Protein product: CASTAILGGLEEKLFF. Variable domain in full (rest from reference TRBV5-6 and TRBJ1-4): DAGVTQSPTHLIKTRGQQVTLRCSPKSGHDTVSWYQQALGQGPQFIFQYYEEEERQRGNFPDRFSGHQFPNYSSELNVNALLLGDSALYLCASTAILGGLEEKLFFGSGTQLSVL.

The chain couples TRBV30 to TRBJ2-7, with TRBD2 identical over 11 bases. The germline gives CDR1 GTSNPN, CDR2 SVGIG (reference sequence). The CDR3 runs to 13 residues. J lost 3 bases, V lost 4 bases, and 2 bases had no gene match. The CDR3, as DNA: TGTGCCTGGAAGACTAGCGGGAACTACGAGCAGTACTTC. It is translated as CAWKTSGNYEQYF.

The gene calls are TRBV11-2 and TRBJ1-2, with a weak D call TRBD1 (6 bases). The CDR3 spans 16 residues. Germline CDR1 reads SGHAT; CDR2 reads FQNNGV. V lost 5 bases, J lost 6 bases, and 22 bases lay in between. CDR3: CASSPFIAGGSHGYTF. Here the CDR3 DNA reads TGTGCCAGCAGCCCGTTCATAGCGGGGGGCTCCCATGGCTACACCTTC.